The entry that follows covers one T cell receptor (beta chain) sequence. The antigen remains unidentified. Amplification of TCR alpha and beta CDR3 regions from RNA used iRepertoire nested multiplex PCR. Input was roughly 100-450 ng of tissue mRNA or PBMC total RNA. TCRdb re-called the multiplex PCR reads with MiXCR, one entry per CDR3 protein. The repertoire consists of around 170,000 distinct CDR3 sequences, with about 46% occurring once and the leading ten covering over 4%. These data are taken from a study of glioma-infiltrating T cells. Study-wide points: Gliomas, especially low-grade, showed above-expected tissue-blood divergence; non-neoplastic patients showed below.

The CDR3 runs to 17 residues. Germline lookup yields CDR1 MDHEN and CDR2 SYDVKM. Material for sequencing was glioma tissue, nonneoplastic brain tissue, or PBMCs (not recorded which). This chain links TRBV28 with TRBJ1-1; 7 nucleotides align to TRBD1. The clonotype comes from a human donor with low-grade glioma or glioblastoma, undergoing nonglioma brain surgery, or in good health (not recorded which). The CDR3 nucleotides read TGTGTTAGCAGTCCGGACGTTGAACAGGGGTGGAACACTGAAGCTTTCTTT. It is translated as CVSSPDVEQGWNTEAFF.